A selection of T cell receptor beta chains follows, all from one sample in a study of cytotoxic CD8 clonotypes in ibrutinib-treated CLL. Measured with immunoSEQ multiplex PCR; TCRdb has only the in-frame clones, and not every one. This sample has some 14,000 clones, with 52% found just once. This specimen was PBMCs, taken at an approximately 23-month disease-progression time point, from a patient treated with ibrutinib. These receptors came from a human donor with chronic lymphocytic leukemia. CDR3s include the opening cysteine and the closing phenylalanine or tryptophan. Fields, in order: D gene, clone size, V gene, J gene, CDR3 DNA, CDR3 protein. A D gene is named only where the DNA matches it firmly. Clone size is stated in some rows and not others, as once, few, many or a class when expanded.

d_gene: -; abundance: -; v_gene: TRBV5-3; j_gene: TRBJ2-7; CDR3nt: TGTGCCAGAAGCTTGGGGGACTTAACCTACGAGCAGTACTTC; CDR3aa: CARSLGDLTYEQYF
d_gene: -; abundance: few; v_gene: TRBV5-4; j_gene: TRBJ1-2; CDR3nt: TGTGCCAGCAGCTTGGCCACGGGGTTTTGGGATGGCTACACCTTC; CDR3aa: CASSLATGFWDGYTF
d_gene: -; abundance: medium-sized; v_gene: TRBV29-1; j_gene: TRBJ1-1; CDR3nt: TGCAGCGTTTTAAGAGAATGGGCTTTCTTT; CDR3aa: CSVLREWAFF
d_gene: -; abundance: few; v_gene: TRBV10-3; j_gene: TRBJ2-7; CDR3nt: TGTGCCATCAGTGATGGGCAGACCTACGAGCAGTACTTC; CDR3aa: CAISDGQTYEQYF
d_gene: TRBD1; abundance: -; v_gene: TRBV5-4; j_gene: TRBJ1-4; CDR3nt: TGTGCCAGCAGCTTACAGGGGGCTCATGAAAAACTGTTTTTT; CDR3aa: CASSLQGAHEKLFF
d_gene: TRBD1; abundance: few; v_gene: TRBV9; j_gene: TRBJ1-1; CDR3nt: TGTGCCAGCAGCGTAAGGGACAGTTACACTGAAGCTTTCTTT; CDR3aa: CASSVRDSYTEAFF
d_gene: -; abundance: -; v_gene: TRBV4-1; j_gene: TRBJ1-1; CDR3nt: TGCGCCAGCAGCCGTACGGGACAACAGAACACTGAAGCTTTCTTT; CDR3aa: CASSRTGQQNTEAFF
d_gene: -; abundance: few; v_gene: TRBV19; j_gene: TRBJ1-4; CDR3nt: TGTGCCAGTAGTATTTTGGGGGCTAATGAAAAACTGTTTTTT; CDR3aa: CASSILGANEKLFF
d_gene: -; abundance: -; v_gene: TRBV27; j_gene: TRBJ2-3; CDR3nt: TGTGCCAGCAGTTTTGGGGGCACAGATACGCAGTATTTT; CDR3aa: CASSFGGTDTQYF
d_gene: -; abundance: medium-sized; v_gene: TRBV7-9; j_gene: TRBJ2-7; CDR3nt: TGTGCCAGCAGCTTCGGGGTGAGGAACGAGCAGTACTTC; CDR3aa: CASSFGVRNEQYF
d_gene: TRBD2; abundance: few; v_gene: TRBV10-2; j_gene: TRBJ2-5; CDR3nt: TGCGCCACCTTTAGCGGGGGGGCAGGAGAGACCCAGTACTTC; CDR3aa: CATFSGGAGETQYF
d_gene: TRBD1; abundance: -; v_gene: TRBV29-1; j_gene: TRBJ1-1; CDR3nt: TGCAGCGTTGGGGTCGGACAGGGGTTAGGGGTGAACACTGAAGCTTTCTTT; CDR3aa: CSVGVGQGLGVNTEAFF
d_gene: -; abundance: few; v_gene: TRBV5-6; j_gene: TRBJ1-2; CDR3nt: TGTGCCAGCAGCGATGACTATAACTATGGCTACACCTTC; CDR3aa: CASSDDYNYGYTF
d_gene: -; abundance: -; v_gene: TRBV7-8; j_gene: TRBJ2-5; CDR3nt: TGTGCCAGCAGCTCGGACTGGGGGGCAGAGACCCAGTACTTC; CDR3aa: CASSSDWGAETQYF
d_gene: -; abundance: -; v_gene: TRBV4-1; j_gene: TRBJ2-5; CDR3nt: TGCGCCAGCAGCCAAGACTCCAGTTTCCAGTACTTC; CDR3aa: CASSQDSSFQYF